Detailed here is one T cell receptor beta chain. Its antigen is not known. The sample is drawn from a study of T-cell memory formation after mild COVID-19. The study, taken as a whole, reports: Clones contracting over day 15 to 85 were CD4/CD8 balanced, with later expanders leaning CD4+. A subset of responding clones appeared in pre-infection memory, suggesting cross-reactive memory joined.

Constant-segment primers and 5'RACE yielded cDNA libraries for TCR alpha and TCR beta, each carrying sample barcodes and UMIs. TCRdb re-analysed the 5' RACE reads in MiXCR, keeping a single row per CDR3 protein. Here the sample spans about 350,000 distinct CDR3 sequences, about an eighth being singletons. Sample: PBMCs or a T cell subset sorted from them (not recorded which). This clonotype was obtained from a man aged 18-30 years who had mild COVID-19 (a few samples of this study predate the infection). Cell type and time point are not known.

DNA for the CDR3: TGCGCCAGCAGCCAGAGAAGCGGGGTTAAAGATACGCAGTATTTT. It codes for CASSQRSGVKDTQYF. This chain uses TRBV4-1 with TRBJ2-3, with 7 bases matching TRBD2. Germline lookup yields CDR1 MGHRA and CDR2 YSYEKL. The trim removed 3 bases at V and 5 bases at J, leaving 8 bases unmatched. The length of the CDR3 is 15 residues.